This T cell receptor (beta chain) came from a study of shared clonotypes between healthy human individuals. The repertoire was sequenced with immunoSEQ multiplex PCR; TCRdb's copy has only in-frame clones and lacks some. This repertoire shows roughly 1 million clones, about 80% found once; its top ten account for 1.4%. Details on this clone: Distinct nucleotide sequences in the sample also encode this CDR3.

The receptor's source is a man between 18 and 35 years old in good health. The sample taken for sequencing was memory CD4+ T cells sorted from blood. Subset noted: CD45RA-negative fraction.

The CDR3 loop reads CASSFSGGGNEQFF. DNA of the CDR3: TGTGCCAGCAGCTTCTCGGGAGGGGGTAATGAGCAGTTCTTC. The gene calls are TRBV7-2 and TRBJ2-1, with 8 positions matching TRBD2. After removal of 3 bases from V and 7 bases from J, the junction contained 5 bases not matched to a gene. The CDR3 consists of 14 residues. CDR1 and CDR2 from the germline V gene are SGHTA and FQGNSA.